The present T cell receptor (beta chain) was sequenced within a study of T cells in Graves' hyperthyroidism and ophthalmopathy. What was amplified from RNA transcripts were TCR beta CDR3 regions. A set of HTBI primers served as the primers for a first-round RT-PCR of the TCR CDR3. Each CDR3 protein gets one entry after TCRdb re-called the multiplex PCR reads with MiXCR. The sample lists some 440,000 distinct CDR3 sequences; roughly 14% were seen once. This clonotype was detected many times. This CDR3 fails to terminate in the conserved phenylalanine or tryptophan, so it likely reflects a read error. Germline assignment: CDR1 MDHEN and CDR2 SYDVKM. Trimming shortened V by 2 bases and J by 4 bases, and 15 bases separated the two germline ends. CDR3 length equals 15 residues. A patient was excluded if there was uncontrolled infection, other autoimmune disease, pregnancy or lactation. Thyroid ultrasound, orbital computed tomography, clinical symptoms, and serum thyroxine and TRAb underpinned diagnoses.

Specimen: blood. The clonotype comes from a woman between 18 and 29 years old with Graves' hyperthyroidism. The chain uses TRBV28 and TRBJ2-7; D tentatively fits TRBD1 or TRBD2 (5 bases each). In DNA form, the CDR3 reads TGTGCCAGCAGTTTAGGGGGAACCACACGGTACGAGCAGTACCTC. This translates into CASSLGGTTRYEQYL.